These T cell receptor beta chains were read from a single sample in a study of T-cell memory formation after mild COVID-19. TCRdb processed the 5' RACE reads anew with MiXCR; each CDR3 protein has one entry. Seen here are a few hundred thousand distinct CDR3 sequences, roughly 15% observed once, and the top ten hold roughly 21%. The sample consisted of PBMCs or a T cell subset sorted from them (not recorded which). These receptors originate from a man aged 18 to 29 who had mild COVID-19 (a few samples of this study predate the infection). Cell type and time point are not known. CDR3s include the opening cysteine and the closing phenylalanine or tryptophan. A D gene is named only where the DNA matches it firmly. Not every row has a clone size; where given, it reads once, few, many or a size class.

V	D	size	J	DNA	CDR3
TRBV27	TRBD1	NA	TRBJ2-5	TGTGCCAGCAGTTCTGGACAGGGGGCGCAAGAGACCCAGTACTTC	CASSSGQGAQETQYF
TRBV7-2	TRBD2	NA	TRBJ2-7	TGTGCCAGCAGCCTCGCGGGGGGCTCCACCTACGAGCAGTACTTC	CASSLAGGSTYEQYF
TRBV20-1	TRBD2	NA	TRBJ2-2	TGCAGTGCTAGAGAGCCGGGACTAGCGGGGGGGCGATCGAACACCGGGGAGCTGTTTTTT	CSAREPGLAGGRSNTGELFF
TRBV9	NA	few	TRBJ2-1	TGTGCCAGCAGCGCAACCAGAGGGGGTGAGCAGTTCTTC	CASSATRGGEQFF
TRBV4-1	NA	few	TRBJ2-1	TGCGCCAGCACACCAAGGGGGGAAGGGGCATACAATGAGCAGTTCTTC	CASTPRGEGAYNEQFF
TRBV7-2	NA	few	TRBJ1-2	TGTGCCAGCAGCTTAAGCGGCGGCTTATCCTATGGCTACACCTTC	CASSLSGGLSYGYTF
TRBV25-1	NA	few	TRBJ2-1	TGTGCCAGCAGTGAAAATCCTAGCAGAAGCGAGCAGTTCTTC	CASSENPSRSEQFF
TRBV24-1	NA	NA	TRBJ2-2	TGTGCCACCCGGGGACGGCTGAACACCGGGGAGCTGTTTTTT	CATRGRLNTGELFF
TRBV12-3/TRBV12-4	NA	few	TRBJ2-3	TGTGCCAGCAGTTATCCTAGCGGCACAGATACGCAGTATTTT	CASSYPSGTDTQYF
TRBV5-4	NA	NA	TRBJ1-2	TGTGCCAGCAGCTTTGCCGGACAGAACTATGGCTACACCTTC	CASSFAGQNYGYTF
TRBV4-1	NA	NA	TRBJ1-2	TGCGCCAGCAGCCAAGATCTGGCCAGGGAATATGGCTACACCTTC	CASSQDLAREYGYTF
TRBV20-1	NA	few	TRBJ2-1	TGCAGTGCTAGGCAACTGACATACAATGAGCAGTTCTTC	CSARQLTYNEQFF
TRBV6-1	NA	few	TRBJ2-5	TGTGCCAGCAGGGGGCAGGGGAAAGAGACCCAGTACTTC	CASRGQGKETQYF
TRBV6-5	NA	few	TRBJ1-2	TGTGCCAGCAGCCGTCGTAAGGGACGGGCCTATGGCTACACCTTC	CASSRRKGRAYGYTF
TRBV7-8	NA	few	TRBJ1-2	TGTGCCAGCAGCCTCGAGGAAATTCCTAACTATGGCTACACCTTC	CASSLEEIPNYGYTF
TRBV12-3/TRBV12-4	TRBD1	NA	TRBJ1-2	TGTGCCAGCAGTCTAATGGGGACAGAGACGGGCTACACCTTC	CASSLMGTETGYTF
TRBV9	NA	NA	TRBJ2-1	TGTGCCAGCAGCCAAGGAGGGGGGTGGAGGAATGAGCAGTTCTTC	CASSQGGGWRNEQFF
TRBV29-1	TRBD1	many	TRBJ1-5	TGCAGCGTCGCTGGGACAGCTAATCAGCCCCAGCATTTT	CSVAGTANQPQHF
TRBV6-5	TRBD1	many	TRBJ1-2	TGTGCCAGCAGGGGACAGGGAAACTATGGCTACACCTTC	CASRGQGNYGYTF
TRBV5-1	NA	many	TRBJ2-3	TGCGCCAGCAGCTTGAAGGGCACAGATACGCAGTATTTT	CASSLKGTDTQYF
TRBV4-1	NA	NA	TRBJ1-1	TGCGCCAGCAGCCCCATTTTAGGTTCTGGAGCTTTCTTT	CASSPILGSGAFF
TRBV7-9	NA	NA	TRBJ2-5	TGTGCCAGCAGCTCCCCTGTTAGCGGAGGTGAAGAGACCCAGTACTTC	CASSSPVSGGEETQYF
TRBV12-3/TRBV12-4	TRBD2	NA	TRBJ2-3	TGTGCCAGCAGGCCGGGACTAGCGGGGGGGGTCACAGATACGCAGTATTTT	CASRPGLAGGVTDTQYF
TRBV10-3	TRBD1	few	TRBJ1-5	TGTGCCATCAGTGAGTCATCTAGGGGACAGGGCAATCAGCCCCAGCATTTT	CAISESSRGQGNQPQHF
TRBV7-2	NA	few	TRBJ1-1	TGTGCCAGCAGCCCTCGTGCGGATTCCGGGGCTGAAGCTTTCTTT	CASSPRADSGAEAFF
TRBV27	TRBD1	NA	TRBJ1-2	TGTGCCAGCAGTTTATATCAGGGGACAGGCGGCTACACCTTC	CASSLYQGTGGYTF
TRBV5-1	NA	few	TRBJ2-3	TGCGCCAGCAGCTTGGGACAACGCACAGATACGCAGTATTTT	CASSLGQRTDTQYF
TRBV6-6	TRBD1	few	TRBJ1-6	TGTGCCAGCAGTTCCGCGGGACAGGGCCCTTCACCCCTCCACTTT	CASSSAGQGPSPLHF
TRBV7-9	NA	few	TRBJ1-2	TGTGCCAGCAGCCCCCCCACAACGGGATTCTATGGCTACACCTTC	CASSPPTTGFYGYTF
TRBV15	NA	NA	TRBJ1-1	TGTGCCACCAGACCGGGACTGACGAACACTGAAGCTTTCTTT	CATRPGLTNTEAFF
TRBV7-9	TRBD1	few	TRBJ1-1	TGTGCCAGCAGCACTCCCGGGACAGCAACTGAAGCTTTCTTT	CASSTPGTATEAFF
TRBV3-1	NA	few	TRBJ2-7	TGTGCCAGCAGTCCTAACGACCACGGCTACGAGCAGTACTTC	CASSPNDHGYEQYF
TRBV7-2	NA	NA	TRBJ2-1	TGTGCCAGCAGCGCGACCCGGGACTACAATGAGCAGTTCTTC	CASSATRDYNEQFF
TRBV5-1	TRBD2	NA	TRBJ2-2	TGCGCCAGCAGCTCGAAACTAGCGGGGAGACCGAACACCGGGGAGCTGTTTTTT	CASSSKLAGRPNTGELFF
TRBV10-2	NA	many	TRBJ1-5	TGCGCCAGCAGTGACAGTCATAGCAATCAGCCCCAGCATTTT	CASSDSHSNQPQHF
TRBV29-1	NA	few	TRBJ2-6	TGCAGCGCCACTGATACAGGGAGCTCTGGGGCCAACGTCCTGACTTTC	CSATDTGSSGANVLTF
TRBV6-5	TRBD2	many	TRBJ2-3	TGTGCCAGCAGTGTGGTAGCGGGGGAGGGAGATACGCAGTATTTT	CASSVVAGEGDTQYF
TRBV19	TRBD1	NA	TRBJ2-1	TGTGCCAGTAGTATGGGGGCTACGTTGGACAGGAAAAATGAGCAGTTCTTC	CASSMGATLDRKNEQFF
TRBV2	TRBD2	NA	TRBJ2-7	TGTGCAACGCAGGGACTAGCGGGGGGTACTACCTACGAGCAGTACTTC	CATQGLAGGTTYEQYF
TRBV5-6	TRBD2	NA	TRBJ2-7	TGTGCCAGCGGCGGGGGTTGGGGATCCAGCCCCTACGAGCAGTACTTC	CASGGGWGSSPYEQYF
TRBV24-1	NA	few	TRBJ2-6	TGTGCCACCAGTGATTCGACAGGCATTTCTGGGGCCAACGTCCTGACTTTC	CATSDSTGISGANVLTF
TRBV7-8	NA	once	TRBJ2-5	TGTGCCAGCAGCGTACCACGGTTGCAAGAGACCCAGTACTTC	CASSVPRLQETQYF
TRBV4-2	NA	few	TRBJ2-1	TGTGCCAGCAGCCAAGGCACAAGCTACAATGAGCAGTTCTTC	CASSQGTSYNEQFF
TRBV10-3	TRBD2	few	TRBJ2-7	TGTGCCATCAGTGGAGGGACTAGTCCTTACGAGCAGTACTTC	CAISGGTSPYEQYF
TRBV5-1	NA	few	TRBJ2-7	TGCGCCAGCAGCGTGACCCCGCTCGGCTACGAGCAGTACTTC	CASSVTPLGYEQYF
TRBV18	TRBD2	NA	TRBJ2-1	TGTGCCAGCTCCCGGACTAGCGGGGGGGACTACAATGAGCAGTTCTTC	CASSRTSGGDYNEQFF
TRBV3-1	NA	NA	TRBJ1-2	TGTGCCAGCAGCCAAGTACGCGGCGACCATGGCTACACCTTC	CASSQVRGDHGYTF
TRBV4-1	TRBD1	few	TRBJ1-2	TGCGCCAGCAGCCATGCCGGGACAGCGGACTATGGCTACACCTTC	CASSHAGTADYGYTF
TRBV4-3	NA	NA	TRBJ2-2	TGCGCCAGCAGCCAAGAAATGGGGCCCGGGGAGCTGTTTTTT	CASSQEMGPGELFF
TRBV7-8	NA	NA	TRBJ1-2	TGTGCCAGTGTTGCCCTACCGGAGGGGGGGACTTTAGGCTACACCTTC	CASVALPEGGTLGYTF
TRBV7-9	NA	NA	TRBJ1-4	TGTGCCAGCGGACTCCGCGGGGTCGGGGATGAAAAACTGTTTTTT	CASGLRGVGDEKLFF
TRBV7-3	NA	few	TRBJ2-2	TGTGCCAGCAGCCAACGCACCGGGGAGCTGTTTTTT	CASSQRTGELFF
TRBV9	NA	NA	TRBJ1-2	TGTGCCAGCAGCGTAGGGGGGGACATTTACTATGGCTACACCTTC	CASSVGGDIYYGYTF
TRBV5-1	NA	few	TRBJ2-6	TGCGCCAGCGGCCAGGGGTGGTCTGGGGCCAACGTCCTGACTTTC	CASGQGWSGANVLTF
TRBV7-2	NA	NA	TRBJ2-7	TGTGCCAGCAGCTTAGAGGCGGCGGGGTCCGAGCAGTACTTC	CASSLEAAGSEQYF